A selection of T cell receptor beta chains follows, all from one sample in a study of Tregs in tolerant kidney transplant recipients. Libraries were prepared by immunoSEQ multiplex PCR; TCRdb keeps only in-frame clonotypes and omits some of them. The sample lists about 81,000 clones, 91% occurring once. This specimen was CD4+ T cells from blood (PBMCs), taken 24 months after the transplant. The receptors stem from a human patient who received a combined kidney and bone marrow transplant. Some T cells here may be from the graft donor. Each CDR3 is given with its conserved first and last residue. The D gene is left open where the match is weak.

cdr3_nt: TGCGCCAGCAGCCATAGCGGGAGACTCGATGAGCAGTTCTTC; cdr3_aa: CASSHSGRLDEQFF; v_call: TRBV4-1; d_call: TRBD2; j_call: TRBJ2-1
cdr3_nt: TGCGCCAGCAGCTTTAGCACTGAAGCTTTCTTT; cdr3_aa: CASSFSTEAFF; v_call: TRBV5-1; d_call: -; j_call: TRBJ1-1
cdr3_nt: TGTGCCAGCAGCTTAATCGGTCAGGCCGACAACCACTTT; cdr3_aa: CASSLIGQADNHF; v_call: TRBV7-2; d_call: -; j_call: TRBJ1-6
cdr3_nt: TGTGCCAGCAGCTTAGCAGCGGGGGGTGTGGCTGAAGCTTTCTTT; cdr3_aa: CASSLAAGGVAEAFF; v_call: TRBV7-3; d_call: -; j_call: TRBJ1-1
cdr3_nt: TGTGCCAGCAGTCTATACTCCGGGACTTACTCTGGAAACACCATATATTTT; cdr3_aa: CASSLYSGTYSGNTIYF; v_call: TRBV28; d_call: -; j_call: TRBJ1-3
cdr3_nt: TGTGCCAGCAGCTTGAGAATAACCGGTGGGACAGGGGGTTCACCCCTCCACTTT; cdr3_aa: CASSLRITGGTGGSPLHF; v_call: TRBV7-9; d_call: TRBD1; j_call: TRBJ1-6
cdr3_nt: TGTGCCAGCAGCTACCGGGACAGGGGTAGCACCGGGGAGCTGTTTTTT; cdr3_aa: CASSYRDRGSTGELFF; v_call: TRBV6-5; d_call: TRBD1; j_call: TRBJ2-2
cdr3_nt: TGTGCCAGCACCTACAGGGGGCACACAGATACGCAGTATTTT; cdr3_aa: CASTYRGHTDTQYF; v_call: TRBV7-2; d_call: TRBD1; j_call: TRBJ2-3
cdr3_nt: TGTGCCAGCAGTCGTCAGGGTTTCCCCTACGAGCAGTACTTC; cdr3_aa: CASSRQGFPYEQYF; v_call: TRBV28; d_call: -; j_call: TRBJ2-7
cdr3_nt: TGTGCCAGCAGTTTATCGACCGGACAGGGTTATGGCTACACCTTC; cdr3_aa: CASSLSTGQGYGYTF; v_call: TRBV27; d_call: TRBD1; j_call: TRBJ1-2
cdr3_nt: TGTGCCAGCTCACCACACGCGCAGGGTAACATTCAGTACTTC; cdr3_aa: CASSPHAQGNIQYF; v_call: TRBV18; d_call: -; j_call: TRBJ2-4
cdr3_nt: TGTGCCACCAGCAGAGATCTCGGCGGGGGAATCAATGAGCAGTTCTTC; cdr3_aa: CATSRDLGGGINEQFF; v_call: TRBV15; d_call: TRBD2; j_call: TRBJ2-1
cdr3_nt: TGTGCCAGCTCACCCTCGGCCGTTGTAGCGCTAGAGACCCAGTACTTC; cdr3_aa: CASSPSAVVALETQYF; v_call: TRBV18; d_call: -; j_call: TRBJ2-5
cdr3_nt: TGTGCCAGCAGTGTGGGACTCCCAGCCACAGATACGCAGTATTTT; cdr3_aa: CASSVGLPATDTQYF; v_call: TRBV2; d_call: -; j_call: TRBJ2-3
cdr3_nt: TGTGCCAGCAGCGTAGTACAGGGTAGTGGTGAAGCTTTCTTT; cdr3_aa: CASSVVQGSGEAFF; v_call: TRBV9; d_call: -; j_call: TRBJ1-1